This section outlines one T cell receptor beta chain sequence together with its context. CDR3 length: 15 residues. In germline, CDR1 is MNHEY, CDR2 SMNVEV (reference sequence). With 5 bases clipped from V and 4 bases from J, the junction kept 9 bases outside the gene matches. The source of the sample is a study of CD8 T cells in Susac syndrome. Overall study context: Active disease was present in about 6 of the sequenced Susac syndrome patients, whereas fewer than 10 of them were in remission.

When the RNA was reverse transcribed, random hexamers were used with an input of 0.5 to 1 ug. TCRdb used MiXCR to reprocess the immunoSEQ multiplex PCR reads, holding one entry per CDR3 protein. The sample shows 95,000 to 150,000 distinct CDR3 sequences, 90% to 95% of them seen only once. What was sequenced was CD8+ T cells from PBMCs. This TCR derives from a human donor with Susac syndrome. The chain uses TRBV27 and TRBJ1-1; 8 bases are a match to TRBD1. CDR3 region: CASSRNRGFGTEAFF. The CDR3 coding sequence is TGTGCCAGCAGTCGTAACAGGGGGTTCGGCACTGAAGCTTTCTTT.